Shown below are 27 T cell receptor beta chains from a single sample sequenced in a study of CD8+ T cells in alopecia areata. After isolation, RNA underwent reverse transcription to generate cDNA as the sequencing template. Sequencing was performed with immunoSEQ multiplex PCR; in TCRdb, only in-frame clones are kept and a portion is missing. The table lists over 95,000 clones, more than 55% of them singletons, with less than 20% in the top ten. The treatment denotes: oral pan-JAK inhibitor, 5-10 mg twice daily. The sequenced sample was CD8+ T cells sorted from blood, obtained at week 4, from a patient treated with tofacitinib. These receptors all come from a human donor with alopecia areata.

V and J are TRBV15 and TRBJ1-6; 7 bases fit TRBD1. Looked up from germline, CDR1 is LNHNV and CDR2 is YYDKDF (reference sequence). The CDR3 consists of 14 residues. The junction had 4 bases not matched to a gene; V was cut back by 1 base and J by 10 bases. The CDR3 protein is CATSRATGNSPLHF. Written as DNA, the CDR3 is TGTGCCACCAGCAGAGCGACAGGGAACTCACCCCTCCACTTT.

This clone was detected a few times. This chain connects TRBV4-1 to TRBJ2-5; D assignment may be TRBD1 or TRBD2 (5 bases each). Germline CDR1 and CDR2: MGHRA and YSYEKL. Trimming cost V 4 bases and J 5 bases, with 17 bases left between them. The CDR3 is 15 residues long. The CDR3 sequence: CASSLVKGEGETQYF. In DNA form, the CDR3 reads TGCGCCAGCAGCCTCGTAAAGGGTGAGGGGGAGACCCAGTACTTC.

This clone appeared a single time. CDR3 sequence: CASSQVTGVYEQYF. The CDR3 nucleotides are TGCGCCAGCAGCCAAGTGACAGGGGTCTACGAGCAGTACTTC. The chain employs TRBV4-1 and TRBJ2-7; TRBD1 matches 8 bases. From germline, CDR1 is MGHRA and CDR2 YSYEKL. CDR3 length equals 14 residues. The J segment lost 3 bases and the V segment lost 1 base, leaving 2 bases of the junction unmatched.

V usage is TRBV30 and J usage is TRBJ2-1; D tentatively fits TRBD1 or TRBD2 (5 bases each). Germline V gene data show CDR1 as GTSNPN and CDR2 as SVGIG (reference sequence). This CDR3 contains 13 residues. V lost 1 base and J lost 6, with 10 bases in between. CDR3 protein: CAWSAGAANEQFF. The CDR3 coding sequence is TGTGCCTGGAGTGCCGGGGCGGCCAATGAGCAGTTCTTC.

The chain has TRBV5-4 and TRBJ2-1; D unresolved. Trimming took 4 bases from V and 4 from J, leaving 9 bases between them. Germline CDR1 and CDR2: SGHNT and YYREEE (reference sequence). CDR3 length: 13 amino acids. The CDR3, as DNA: TGTGCCAGCAGCCCCGACTCGTACAATGAGCAGTTCTTC. It encodes CASSPDSYNEQFF.

This clone was seen once. The V and J genes are TRBV29-1 and TRBJ2-7; TRBD1 agrees at 7 bases. This CDR3 has 13 residues. The V segment lost 6 bases and the J segment 0 bases; nucleotides outside the gene matches: 5. Per the germline V gene, CDR1 is SQVTM and CDR2 is ANQGSEA. The CDR3 sequence is CSVLGQNSYEQYF. The CDR3 DNA sequence: TGCAGCGTCCTGGGACAGAACTCCTACGAGCAGTACTTC.

This clone is medium-sized by share. The rearrangement uses TRBV19 and TRBJ1-1; perhaps TRBD1 as D (5 bases). Germline V CDR1 and CDR2: LNHDA, SQIVND (reference sequence). The CDR3 runs 12 residues. Trimming pared 7 bases from V and 4 bases from J, leaving 10 bases between. As DNA, the CDR3 is TGTGCCAGTATCGGGGCAGTCACTGAAGCTTTCTTT. The encoded protein is CASIGAVTEAFF.

This rearrangement joins TRBV29-1 to TRBJ2-6; 9 bases are a match to TRBD1. Germline V gene lookup returns CDR1 SQVTM and CDR2 ANQGSEA. V lost 2 bases and J lost 0; bases outside the gene matches: 8. The CDR3 is 18 residues long. This chain's CDR3 is CSVERLPGQGSGANVLTF. For the CDR3, the DNA is TGCAGCGTTGAAAGGCTGCCGGGACAGGGCTCTGGGGCCAACGTCCTGACTTTC. Together with reference TRBV29-1 and TRBJ2-6, the CDR3 gives the full variable domain: SAVISQKPSRDICQRGTSLTIQCQVDSQVTMMFWYRQQPGQSLTLIATANQGSEATYESGFVIDKFPISRPNLTFSTLTVSNMSPEDSSIYLCSVERLPGQGSGANVLTFGAGSRLTVL.

A few counts support this clone. The chain combines TRBV7-9 with TRBJ2-1; D call uncertain. The germline V gene encodes CDR1 SEHNR and CDR2 FQNEAQ (reference sequence). The CDR3 has 13 residues. V lost 10 bases and J 7 bases, leaving 17 bases between the germline ends. The CDR3 DNA reads as TGTGCCACGTCCCCGAGCACCGCAAATGAGCAGTTCTTC. Translation gives CATSPSTANEQFF.

This clone was found once. This chain connects TRBV5-1 to TRBJ2-4; 9 bases agree with TRBD1. V trimming: 0 bases; J trimming: 5 bases; junction bases outside the gene matches: 3. The CDR3 is 15 residues long. The germline V gene has CDR1 SGHRS and CDR2 YFSETQ. CDR3 bases: TGCGCCAGCAGCTTGGGGCGGGACAGGGAAAACATTCAGTACTTC. Its translation is CASSLGRDRENIQYF. Full variable domain (rest looked up from reference TRBV5-1 and TRBJ2-4): KAGVTQTPRYLIKTRGQQVTLSCSPISGHRSVSWYQQTPGQGLQFLFEYFSETQRNKGNFPGRFSGRQFSNSRSEMNVSTLELGDSALYLCASSLGRDRENIQYFGAGTRLSVL.

The chain recombines TRBV7-9 with TRBJ2-5, with D unclear. V was clipped by 3 bases and J by 4 bases, with 9 bases between them. The CDR3 loop spans 13 amino acids. Germline assignment: CDR1 SEHNR and CDR2 FQNEAQ (reference sequence). CDR3 in amino acids: CASSLDVAETQYF. In DNA form, the CDR3 reads TGTGCCAGCAGCTTGGACGTCGCAGAGACCCAGTACTTC.

The J gene is TRBJ1-2, the V gene TRBV11-2; D remains unclear. There are 12 residues in the CDR3. Looked up from germline, CDR1 is SGHAT and CDR2 is FQNNGV. Trimming removed 3 bases from V and 7 bases from J, with 9 bases in between. The CDR3 region has the DNA TGTGCCAGCAGCTTGAGGGAGGCTGGCTACACCTTC. It specifies CASSLREAGYTF.

The chain recombines TRBV27 with TRBJ2-1, with 10 bases identical to TRBD2. Trimming removed 2 bases from V and 3 bases from J; junction bases left unmatched: 4. Germline values: CDR1 MNHEY, CDR2 SMNVEV (reference sequence). This CDR3 spans 16 amino acids. The CDR3 region is CASSLGGLASYNEQFF. CDR3 sequence (DNA): TGTGCCAGCAGTTTAGGGGGACTAGCGAGCTACAATGAGCAGTTCTTC.

The chain carries TRBV30 and TRBJ1-1, with 9 bases lining up with TRBD1. J gave up 4 bases and V 2 bases, and 5 bases lay outside the gene matches. This CDR3 has 14 amino acids. Germline V gene sequence: CDR1 GTSNPN, CDR2 SVGIG (reference sequence). The CDR3 DNA reads as TGTGCCTGGAGTACGGGACAGGGTGGCACTGAAGCTTTCTTT. Protein product: CAWSTGQGGTEAFF.

This chain joins TRBV5-1 and TRBJ2-7, with TRBD1 identical over 7 bases. The length of the CDR3 is 16 residues. Germline V gives CDR1 SGHRS, CDR2 YFSETQ. V lost 4 bases, J lost 2 bases, and 12 bases stayed unmatched. The CDR3 bases are TGCGCCAGCAGCCCCGGACAGGTCATCCCAACCTACGAGCAGTACTTC. Translating gives CASSPGQVIPTYEQYF. The full variable domain, in which reference TRBV5-1 and TRBJ2-7 provide the parts outside the CDR3, is KAGVTQTPRYLIKTRGQQVTLSCSPISGHRSVSWYQQTPGQGLQFLFEYFSETQRNKGNFPGRFSGRQFSNSRSEMNVSTLELGDSALYLCASSPGQVIPTYEQYFGPGTRLTVT.

This chain links TRBV2 with TRBJ1-5, with D perhaps TRBD1 (6 bases). With 7 bases removed from V and 6 bases from J, the gap between germline ends came to 10 bases. The germline CDR1 and CDR2 sequences are SNHLY and FYNNEI. CDR3 length equals 12 residues. This chain's CDR3 is CASKQGVQPQHF. The CDR3, as DNA: TGTGCCAGCAAACAGGGCGTTCAGCCCCAGCATTTT.

The V gene is TRBV27, the J gene TRBJ2-1; the D is unclear. The CDR3 is made up of 12 amino acids. Germline loops: CDR1 MNHEY, CDR2 SMNVEV (reference sequence). Trimming removed 2 bases from V and 6 bases from J, with 5 bases in between. The CDR3 coding sequence is TGTGCCAGCAGTTTAGGCACCAATGAGCAGTTCTTC. Translated: CASSLGTNEQFF.

This clone was counted only a few times. V usage is TRBV6-6 and J usage is TRBJ2-7; D might be TRBD2 (6 bases). The germline CDR1 and CDR2 sequences are MNHNY and SVGAGI (reference sequence). The CDR3 is 14 residues long. V lost 6 bases and J lost 2, with 14 bases in between. The CDR3 is CASSQGLAPYEQYF. CDR3 nucleotides: TGTGCCAGCAGCCAGGGCCTAGCGCCCTACGAGCAGTACTTC.

The chain joins TRBV4-3 to TRBJ2-3; TRBD1 aligns across 8 bases. Germline CDR1 and CDR2: LGHNA and YSLEER. The V gene end was trimmed by 1 base and the J gene end by 4 bases; junction bases not matched to a gene: 4. This CDR3 contains 15 residues. The CDR3 reads CASSQGTGSPDTQYF. CDR3 sequence (DNA): TGCGCCAGCAGCCAAGGGACAGGGAGTCCAGATACGCAGTATTTT.

The chain joins TRBV16 to TRBJ1-2; no clear D. CDR1 KGHSY and CDR2 FQNENV come from the germline V gene. V lost 2 bases, J lost 8 bases, and 9 bases lay in between. CDR3 length equals 12 residues. The DNA for the CDR3 is TGTGCCAGCAGCCAAGACGCGGCCGGCTACACCTTC. It codes for CASSQDAAGYTF.

The J gene is TRBJ2-7, the V gene TRBV15, with a weak D call TRBD1 (5 bases). Per the germline V gene, CDR1 is LNHNV and CDR2 is YYDKDF (reference sequence). CDR3 size: 16 residues. V was trimmed by 0 bases and J by 6 bases, leaving 18 bases between them. DNA for the CDR3: TGTGCCACCAGCAGAGAGGCCACACAGGAAGGGTCCGAGCAGTACTTC. Translated: CATSREATQEGSEQYF.

A few counts support this clone. V usage is TRBV4-2 and J usage is TRBJ2-1, with 10 bases aligning to TRBD2. Per the germline V gene, CDR1 is LGHNA and CDR2 is YNFKEQ. CDR3 length: 17 amino acids. V lost 2 bases to trimming and J lost 1 base; unmatched junction nucleotides: 5. Here the CDR3 reads CASSQLAGVISYNEQFF. The CDR3, as DNA: TGTGCCAGCAGCCAACTAGCGGGGGTGATATCCTACAATGAGCAGTTCTTC.

This chain uses TRBV11-2 with TRBJ2-5, with D perhaps being TRBD1 or TRBD2 (5 bases each). Germline V gene lookup returns CDR1 SGHAT and CDR2 FQNNGV. CDR3 length equals 14 residues. Trimming pared 5 bases from V and 0 bases from J, leaving 10 bases between. The CDR3 DNA sequence: TGTGCCAGCAGCGAGGGGCCGTACCAAGAGACCCAGTACTTC. This translates into CASSEGPYQETQYF.

This clone was observed a handful of times. CDR3 region: CASSSGQGAYNEQFF. CDR3 DNA sequence: TGTGCCAGCAGCTCAGGACAGGGGGCTTACAATGAGCAGTTCTTC. V is TRBV7-3 and J is TRBJ2-1, with TRBD1 matching over 11 bases. Unmatched junction bases numbered 3, after V lost 4 bases and J lost 4 bases. Per germline, CDR1 SGHTA and CDR2 FQGTGA. The CDR3 has 15 amino acids.

The V call is TRBV7-9, the J call TRBJ2-7, with no clear D. V gave up 2 bases and J gave up 4 bases, with 6 bases separating them. Germline CDR1 and CDR2: SEHNR and FQNEAQ (reference sequence). CDR3 length: 12 amino acids. The CDR3: CASSLLEYEQYF. CDR3 DNA: TGTGCCAGCAGCTTATTAGAGTACGAGCAGTACTTC.

This chain joins TRBV19 and TRBJ2-2; D gene uncertain. V gave up 6 bases and J gave up 7 bases, with 12 bases separating them. The CDR3 consists of 13 residues. Per the germline V gene, CDR1 is LNHDA and CDR2 is SQIVND (reference sequence). The CDR3 DNA reads TGTGCCAGTAGCGTCGTGATGTACGGGGAGCTGTTTTTT. As protein: CASSVVMYGELFF.

V usage is TRBV5-1 and J usage is TRBJ2-6, with D perhaps matching TRBD2 (5 bases). The V end lost 3 bases, the J end lost 2 bases, and 9 bases lay between the germline ends. CDR1 is SGHRS, CDR2 YFSETQ, per germline. The CDR3 spans 15 residues. CDR3 nucleotides: TGCGCCAGCAGCTGGGAGCCACCTGGGGCCAACGTCCTGACTTTC. It is translated as CASSWEPPGANVLTF.